Following are 20 T cell receptor beta chains from one sample sequenced in a study of long-term antiretroviral therapy in people with HIV. Investigators performed immunoSEQ version v3.0 at survey level. TCRdb keeps only in-frame clones here, not all; method: immunoSEQ multiplex PCR. The sample records roughly 20,000 clones, about 74% being singletons. Sample: unsorted PBMCs, taken 0.5 years before starting antiretroviral therapy. All receptors derive from a young man with HIV.

V usage is TRBV9 and J usage is TRBJ2-2; D remains unclear. Per the germline V gene, CDR1 is SGDLS and CDR2 is YYNGEE. The CDR3 has 16 amino acids. With 0 bases removed from V and 4 bases from J, the gap between germline ends came to 13 bases. CDR3 coding DNA: TGTGCCAGCAGCGTAGGGGTTTCAGGCCCCACCGGGGAGCTGTTTTTT. Translation gives CASSVGVSGPTGELFF.

The chain has TRBV9 and TRBJ2-3; perhaps D is TRBD1 or TRBD2 (6 bases each). The CDR3 consists of 16 residues. Trimming cost V 3 bases and J 6 bases, with 20 bases left between them. CDR1 is SGDLS and CDR2 is YYNGEE in the germline V gene. The CDR3 DNA follows: TGTGCCAGCAGCGCCGGGGGCTCCCCACCGGGCGATACGCAGTATTTT. Encoded protein: CASSAGGSPPGDTQYF.

The rearrangement uses TRBV5-8 and TRBJ1-5; possible D gene TRBD1, 6 bases. The CDR3 totals 12 residues. In germline, CDR1 is SGHTS, CDR2 YDEGEE. V shed 3 bases and J shed 14 bases, with 15 bases lying between them. The CDR3 DNA is TGTGCCAGCAGCTCGTACAGGGAAGCAAAGCATTTT. Protein product: CASSSYREAKHF.

This rearrangement joins TRBV19 to TRBJ2-1; tentatively, D is TRBD2 (7 bases). This CDR3 has 16 residues. V shed 3 bases and J shed 2 bases, with 14 bases lying between them. Germline loops: CDR1 LNHDA, CDR2 SQIVND (reference sequence). The CDR3 reads CASSMGGRGTYNEQFF. The CDR3 DNA follows: TGTGCCAGTAGTATGGGGGGGCGAGGGACCTACAATGAGCAGTTCTTC.

The chain has TRBV18 and TRBJ2-7, with TRBD1 identical over 10 bases. CDR1 is KGHSH, CDR2 LQKENI, per germline. CDR3 length: 14 residues. V was clipped by 2 bases and J by 7 bases; unmatched bases: 5. The CDR3 nucleotides are TGTGCCAGCTCACCATGGGGACAGGGGCAGGAGCAGTACTTC. Protein product: CASSPWGQGQEQYF.

This chain uses TRBV19 with TRBJ1-1; unclear D gene. In germline, CDR1 is LNHDA, CDR2 SQIVND (reference sequence). The V and J ends lost 7 bases and 2 bases respectively, with 20 bases between them. The CDR3 loop spans 16 amino acids. CDR3 coding DNA: TGTGCCAGTAATCCGCCCCCGGCAGGTCCTAACACTGAAGCTTTCTTT. Translation gives CASNPPPAGPNTEAFF.

This sequence joins TRBV4-3 and TRBJ1-5, with D unresolved. There are 16 residues in the CDR3. Germline V gene sequence: CDR1 LGHNA, CDR2 YSLEER. Between the trimmed V and J ends, which lost 0 bases and 2 bases, there was a span of 11 bases. The CDR3 spells CASSQDPRPGNQPQHF. CDR3 sequence (DNA): TGCGCCAGCAGCCAAGATCCCCGCCCGGGCAATCAGCCCCAGCATTTT.

The chain joins TRBV7-6 to TRBJ1-6; no definite D call. CDR3 length equals 16 residues. Germline CDR1 is SGHVS and CDR2 is FNYEAQ. V was cut by 2 bases and J by 0 bases, with 8 bases left in between. In nucleotides, the CDR3 is TGTGCCAGCAGCTTACACGGTCTCTCCTATAATTCACCCCTCCACTTT. Translation: CASSLHGLSYNSPLHF.

J is TRBJ2-3 and V is TRBV5-1; 8 positions match TRBD2. The CDR3 totals 16 residues. CDR1 is SGHRS, CDR2 YFSETQ, per germline. J gave up 5 bases and V 0 bases, and 8 bases lay outside the gene matches. The CDR3 sequence is CASSLESGGWEDTQYF. CDR3 in DNA: TGCGCCAGCAGCTTGGAGTCGGGGGGGTGGGAAGATACGCAGTATTTT.

This chain connects TRBV6-1 to TRBJ2-1; 10 nucleotides agree with TRBD2. This CDR3 comprises 15 residues. In germline, CDR1 is MNHNS, CDR2 SASEGT. J was trimmed by 9 bases and V by 4 bases; bases with no gene match: 9. The CDR3 here is CASSASGGGVGEQFF. The CDR3 nucleotides read TGTGCCAGCAGTGCAAGCGGGGGGGGTGTTGGTGAGCAGTTCTTC.

CDR3: CASSPPDRGVHEQYF. The CDR3 DNA reads as TGTGCCAGCTCACCCCCGGACAGGGGGGTCCACGAGCAGTACTTC. The chain carries TRBV18 and TRBJ2-7; 10 bases line up with TRBD1. V lost 3 bases, J lost 5 bases, and 7 bases stayed unmatched. This CDR3 region has 15 residues. Germline V gene sequence: CDR1 KGHSH, CDR2 LQKENI.

This clone was recorded a few times. The V and J genes are TRBV7-2 and TRBJ2-7; the D gene could be TRBD1 or TRBD2 (6 bases each). Per germline, CDR1 SGHTA and CDR2 FQGNSA. V lost 5 bases to trimming and J lost 1 base, with 15 bases between them. The CDR3 is 15 amino acids. The CDR3 loop reads CASSAERRGSYEQYF. DNA for the CDR3: TGTGCCAGCAGCGCCGAGCGGAGGGGGTCCTACGAGCAGTACTTC.

V is TRBV28 and J is TRBJ2-7; D is possibly TRBD1 or TRBD2 (5 bases each). The ends were cut back, 3 bases at V and 2 bases at J, with 8 bases in the middle. The CDR3 is 13 residues long. Per germline, CDR1 MDHEN and CDR2 SYDVKM. The CDR3 DNA reads TGTGCCAGCAGTTTGGGGGAAGCCTACGAGCAGTACTTC. Translation gives CASSLGEAYEQYF.

In regard to this clone: The same CDR3 arises from other DNA sequences in this sample as well. The V and J genes are TRBV5-1 and TRBJ2-7; D is ambiguous. The germline V and J ends were trimmed by 0 bases and 1 base, with 8 bases remaining between them. There are 14 residues in the CDR3. Germline lookup yields CDR1 SGHRS and CDR2 YFSETQ. Written as DNA, the CDR3 is TGCGCCAGCAGCTTGGTCGGCGGTTCCTACGAGCAGTACTTC. As protein: CASSLVGGSYEQYF. Based on the CDR3 plus reference TRBV5-1 and TRBJ2-7, the full variable domain is KAGVTQTPRYLIKTRGQQVTLSCSPISGHRSVSWYQQTPGQGLQFLFEYFSETQRNKGNFPGRFSGRQFSNSRSEMNVSTLELGDSALYLCASSLVGGSYEQYFGPGTRLTVT.

The chain employs TRBV9 and TRBJ1-1; 10 positions match TRBD1. V gave up 7 bases and J gave up 8 bases; unmatched junction bases: 8. The germline gives CDR1 SGDLS, CDR2 YYNGEE. The CDR3 is 13 residues long. CDR3 nucleotides: TGTGCCAGCGGGGACGGGACAGGGGAAGAAGCTTTCTTT. This translates into CASGDGTGEEAFF. The full variable domain, with the rest looked up from reference TRBV9 and TRBJ1-1, is DSGVTQTPKHLITATGQRVTLRCSPRSGDLSVYWYQQSLDQGLQFLIQYYNGEERAKGNILERFSAQQFPDLHSELNLSSLELGDSALYFCASGDGTGEEAFFGQGTRLTVV.

The chain joins TRBV27 to TRBJ1-5; TRBD1 is a possible D gene (6 bases). The CDR3 is 14 residues long. Trimming cost V 1 base and J 6 bases, with 10 bases left between them. Germline CDR1 MNHEY, CDR2 SMNVEV (reference sequence). CDR3 residues: CASSLLAGVQPQHF. Here the CDR3 DNA reads TGTGCCAGCAGTTTATTGGCAGGGGTTCAGCCCCAGCATTTT.

V and J are TRBV4-1 and TRBJ2-1; D might be TRBD1 (6 bases). This CDR3 is 16 amino acids long. V was trimmed by 1 base and J by 1 base, leaving 11 bases between them. Per the germline V gene, CDR1 is MGHRA and CDR2 is YSYEKL. The CDR3 DNA follows: TGCGCCAGCAGCCAAGCCCCCCAGGGGTCCTACAATGAGCAGTTCTTC. Protein: CASSQAPQGSYNEQFF.

The genes are TRBV19 and TRBJ2-2; weak D call: TRBD1 (6 bases). V lost 9 bases, J lost 2 bases, and 10 bases lay in between. Germline V gene lookup returns CDR1 LNHDA and CDR2 SQIVND (reference sequence). The CDR3 covers 13 residues. CDR3 nucleotide sequence: TGTGCCAGCAGACAGGACAACACCGGGGAGCTGTTTTTT. Translation gives CASRQDNTGELFF.

V gene TRBV15 combines with J gene TRBJ2-3; 7 nucleotides agree with TRBD1. This CDR3 comprises 15 residues. Germline assignment: CDR1 LNHNV and CDR2 YYDKDF (reference sequence). J was trimmed by 4 bases and V by 5 bases; bases with no gene match: 9. The CDR3 here is CATSRGRTGADTQYF. The CDR3, as DNA: TGTGCCACCAGCCGGGGCCGGACAGGCGCAGATACGCAGTATTTT. Supplemented by reference TRBV15 and TRBJ2-3, the full variable domain reads DAMVIQNPRYQVTQFGKPVTLSCSQTLNHNVMYWYQQKSSQAPKLLFHYYDKDFNNEADTPDNFQSRRPNTSFCFLDIRSPGLGDTAMYLCATSRGRTGADTQYFGPGTRLTVL.

The chain uses TRBV6-5 and TRBJ1-1; D call uncertain. The CDR3 covers 15 residues. Germline lookup yields CDR1 MNHEY and CDR2 SVGAGI. V lost 2 bases and J 5 bases, leaving 15 bases between the germline ends. CDR3 in DNA: TGTGCCAGCAGTTACAAGGCTGACTCCTGGACTGAAGCTTTCTTT. Amino acid sequence: CASSYKADSWTEAFF.